What follows describes a single T cell receptor (beta chain). This sample was included in a study of cytomegalovirus exposure and HLA in healthy donors. The germline CDR1 and CDR2 sequences are KGHSH and LQKENI. This CDR3 spans 15 amino acids. The J segment lost 2 bases and the V segment lost 3 bases, leaving 6 bases of the junction unmatched. Primers for the PCR totalled 60 Vbeta and 13 Jbeta. The method was immunoSEQ multiplex PCR; TCRdb's version includes in-frame clones alone and lacks a portion of them. The sample includes 97,000 or so clones, roughly 60% of them seen just once. V usage is TRBV18 and J usage is TRBJ2-5; 7 positions match TRBD1. Sequenced input: PBMCs. This TCR was sampled from a human donor in good health. This CDR3 reads CASSPLSGQQETQYF. The CDR3 nucleotides are TGTGCCAGCTCACCTCTATCGGGACAGCAAGAGACCCAGTACTTC. Together with reference TRBV18 and TRBJ2-5, the CDR3 gives the full variable domain: NAGVMQNPRHLVRRRGQEARLRCSPMKGHSHVYWYRQLPEEGLKFMVYLQKENIIDESGMPKERFSAEFPKEGPSILRIQQVVRGDSAAYFCASSPLSGQQETQYFGPGTRLLVL.